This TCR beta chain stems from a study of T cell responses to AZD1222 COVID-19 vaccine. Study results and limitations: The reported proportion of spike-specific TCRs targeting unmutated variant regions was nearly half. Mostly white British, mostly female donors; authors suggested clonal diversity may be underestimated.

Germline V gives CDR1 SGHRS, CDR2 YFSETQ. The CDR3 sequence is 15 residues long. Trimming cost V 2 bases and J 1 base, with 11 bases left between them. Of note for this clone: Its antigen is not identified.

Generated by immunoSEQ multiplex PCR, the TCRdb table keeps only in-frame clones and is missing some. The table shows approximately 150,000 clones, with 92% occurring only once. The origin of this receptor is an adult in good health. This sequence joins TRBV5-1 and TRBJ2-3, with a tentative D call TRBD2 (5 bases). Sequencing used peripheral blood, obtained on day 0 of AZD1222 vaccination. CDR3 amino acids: CASSFREGGTDTQYF. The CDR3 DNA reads TGCGCCAGCAGCTTCAGAGAGGGAGGCACAGATACGCAGTATTTT.